Many counts were recorded for the clone carrying this TCR beta chain. The CDR3 is 15 amino acids. Deletions cut 4 bases from V and 0 bases from J, with 12 bases between. Germline V gene lookup returns CDR1 SGHRS and CDR2 YFSETQ. Thyroid surgery was performed in patients who had received no treatment beforehand. The entry originates in a study of metastatic and nonmetastatic thyroid tumors. Study context: Comparative analysis of repertoires was undertaken across blood and tumor or nodule tissue obtained from malignant and benign thyroid patients.

TCRdb called clones again from the PCR reads with MiXCR. The data contain 15,000 to 20,000 clones, approximately 24% of them singletons. The source is a male donor with papillary thyroid cancer or a benign thyroid nodule (not recorded which). Some clones in this sample may be carry-over from other donors' samples. Material: tumor tissue. The rearrangement links TRBV5-1 to TRBJ2-3; weak D call: TRBD2 (6 bases). The CDR3 region is CASSPGRPSTDTQYF. For the CDR3, the DNA is TGCGCCAGCAGCCCCGGGAGACCTAGCACAGATACGCAGTATTTT.